Presented here are 6 T cell receptor beta chains from one specimen sequenced in a study of neurological immune-mediated disorders. MiXCR, run by TCRdb on the 5' RACE reads, gives a single entry per CDR3 protein. The sample lists about 25,000 distinct CDR3 sequences, about 6.7% seen once, with approximately 4.8% in the top ten. The sequenced sample was PBMCs. These receptors originate from a woman between 40 and 50 years old in good health.

This clonotype was detected many times. The CDR3 spells CSGGVRVGASTDTQYF. The CDR3 region has the DNA TGCAGTGGAGGGGTTAGAGTGGGAGCCAGCACAGATACGCAGTATTTT. This chain uses TRBV20-1 with TRBJ2-3; D possibly uses TRBD1 or TRBD2 (5 bases each). Germline V gives CDR1 DFQATT, CDR2 SNEGSKA (reference sequence). This CDR3 has 16 residues. Trimming removed 7 bases at V and 0 bases at J, with 20 bases between.

This clonotype came up many times. The chain combines TRBV12-3 or TRBV12-4 with TRBJ2-3; 7 nucleotides match TRBD2. This CDR3 contains 15 residues. The trim removed 3 bases at V and 5 bases at J, leaving 8 bases unmatched. The CDR3 loop reads CASSLGGGPVDTQYF. CDR3 bases: TGTGCCAGCAGTTTGGGGGGAGGGCCTGTAGATACGCAGTATTTT.

The chain recombines TRBV2 with TRBJ1-5, with no clear D. The CDR3 is made up of 15 amino acids. The V end was cut by 6 bases, the J end by 2 bases, with 14 bases between. Germline values: CDR1 SNHLY, CDR2 FYNNEI. For the CDR3, the DNA is TGTGCCAGCAGCCCGACTGTCCGAGGCAATCAGCCCCAGCATTTT. Residues: CASSPTVRGNQPQHF.

This clonotype was detected ten times or more. This sequence joins TRBV25-1 and TRBJ2-7; a possible D gene is TRBD1 (5 bases). Per the germline V gene, CDR1 is MGHDK and CDR2 is SYGVNS. Deletions cut 3 bases from V and 0 bases from J, with 12 bases between. CDR3 size: 15 residues. The CDR3 here is CASSDDRRSSYEQYF. In DNA, the CDR3 is TGTGCCAGCAGTGATGACAGAAGAAGCTCCTACGAGCAGTACTTC.

This clonotype showed up many times. In DNA, the CDR3 is TGTGCCAGCAGCCAAACATGGGAGATGGGAAATACGCAGTATTTT. Its protein is CASSQTWEMGNTQYF. The rearrangement links TRBV3-1 to TRBJ2-3, with D possibly matching TRBD2 (5 bases). CDR1 is LGHDT, CDR2 YNNKEL, per germline (reference sequence). V was cut by 2 bases and J by 7 bases, with 16 bases left in between. CDR3 length: 15 residues.

Ten or more counts support this clonotype. This sequence joins TRBV25-1 and TRBJ2-7; TRBD1 aligns across 9 bases. CDR3 length: 17 amino acids. CDR1 MGHDK and CDR2 SYGVNS come from the germline V gene. V was pared by 6 bases and J by 7 bases, with 19 bases of the junction left unmatched. CDR3 nucleotide sequence: TGTGCCAGCAGGGGGATCCGGGACAGGGAAAGAAGTGGGGAGCAGTACTTC. This codes for CASRGIRDRERSGEQYF.